Below are 21 T cell receptor beta chains sequenced from a single sample in a study of T cell changes during pregnancy in multiple sclerosis. Data came from immunoSEQ multiplex PCR; TCRdb stores just in-frame clones and leaves some out. The table includes roughly 40,000 clones, roughly 92% detected once. The source material was CD4+ T cells from peripheral blood mononuclear cells, sampled before pregnancy. These receptors originate from a female donor with multiple sclerosis, enrolled in a pregnancy study.

The chain has TRBV11-2 and TRBJ1-1, with TRBD1 matching 7 bases. Germline CDR1 is SGHAT and CDR2 is FQNNGV. The CDR3 is made up of 16 amino acids. After removal of 3 bases from V and 1 base from J, the junction contained 8 bases not matched to a gene. The CDR3 DNA reads TGTGCCAGCAGCTTTGGGTCAGGGACAGCGAACACTGAAGCTTTCTTT. Protein: CASSFGSGTANTEAFF. The variable domain in full, with the rest retrieved from reference TRBV11-2 and TRBJ1-1, is EAGVAQSPRYKIIEKRQSVAFWCNPISGHATLYWYQQILGQGPKLLIQFQNNGVVDDSQLPKDRFSAERLKGVDSTLKIQPAKLEDSAVYLCASSFGSGTANTEAFFGQGTRLTVV.

The V gene is TRBV28, the J gene TRBJ1-5; maybe TRBD1 (6 bases). Germline lookup yields CDR1 MDHEN and CDR2 SYDVKM. Trimming stripped 6 bases from V and 7 bases from J, with 13 bases between. The CDR3 spans 13 residues. The CDR3 DNA follows: TGTGCCAGCAGCACCACAGGGCACCAGCCCCAGCATTTT. Protein: CASSTTGHQPQHF.

The chain joins TRBV4-1 to TRBJ1-5; D gene unclear. V dropped 4 bases and J dropped 0 bases, with 16 bases sitting between them. This CDR3 has 17 residues. Germline V CDR1 and CDR2: MGHRA, YSYEKL. The CDR3 spells CASSPTRAENSNQPQHF. The CDR3 DNA sequence: TGCGCCAGCAGCCCAACGAGGGCAGAAAATAGCAATCAGCCCCAGCATTTT.

The V gene is TRBV4-1, the J gene TRBJ1-1; the match to TRBD1 covers 7 bases. CDR3 size: 15 residues. Germline V gene sequence: CDR1 MGHRA, CDR2 YSYEKL. Germline trimming cut 1 base from V and 0 bases from J; bases unmatched to any gene: 2. The CDR3 sequence is CASSQGDSMNTEAFF. CDR3 DNA: TGCGCCAGCAGCCAAGGGGACAGCATGAACACTGAAGCTTTCTTT.

The chain is built from TRBV5-1 and TRBJ2-5; TRBD2 matches 11 bases. This CDR3 region has 13 residues. Germline V gives CDR1 SGHRS, CDR2 YFSETQ. The ends lost 7 bases at V and 3 bases at J; junction bases unmatched: 2. This chain's CDR3 is CASGTSGKETQYF. CDR3 DNA sequence: TGCGCCAGCGGGACTAGCGGAAAAGAGACCCAGTACTTC. Combining the CDR3 with reference TRBV5-1 and TRBJ2-5 gives the whole variable domain KAGVTQTPRYLIKTRGQQVTLSCSPISGHRSVSWYQQTPGQGLQFLFEYFSETQRNKGNFPGRFSGRQFSNSRSEMNVSTLELGDSALYLCASGTSGKETQYFGPGTRLLVL.

V usage is TRBV28 and J usage is TRBJ1-1, with D perhaps TRBD1 (6 bases). Germline CDR1 and CDR2: MDHEN and SYDVKM. Trimming removed 4 bases at V and 5 bases at J, with 17 bases between. This CDR3 contains 15 residues. The CDR3 loop reads CASSSPTGLDTEAFF. The CDR3 nucleotides are TGTGCCAGCAGTTCACCAACAGGGCTTGATACTGAAGCTTTCTTT.

V is TRBV19 and J is TRBJ2-7, with 10 bases aligning to TRBD1. The germline gives CDR1 LNHDA, CDR2 SQIVND (reference sequence). The CDR3 loop spans 16 amino acids. V gave up 5 bases and J gave up 0 bases; unmatched junction bases: 7. The CDR3 sequence: CASSPDRGPVSYEQYF. DNA of the CDR3: TGTGCCAGTAGTCCCGACAGGGGGCCGGTCTCCTACGAGCAGTACTTC. Complete variable domain (other parts from reference TRBV19 and TRBJ2-7): DGGITQSPKYLFRKEGQNVTLSCEQNLNHDAMYWYRQDPGQGLRLIYYSQIVNDFQKGDIAEGYSVSREKKESFPLTVTSAQKNPTAFYLCASSPDRGPVSYEQYFGPGTRLTVT.

J is TRBJ2-1 and V is TRBV11-3; D possibly corresponds to TRBD2 (6 bases). Trimming stripped 4 bases from V and 9 bases from J, with 13 bases between. Germline CDR1 is SGHNT and CDR2 is YENEEA. This CDR3 region has 13 residues. The CDR3 region has the DNA TGTGCCAGCAGCTCAAGGGCCGGGAGTGAGCAGTTCTTC. It encodes CASSSRAGSEQFF. Complete variable domain (other parts from reference TRBV11-3 and TRBJ2-1): EAGVVQSPRYKIIEKKQPVAFWCNPISGHNTLYWYLQNLGQGPELLIRYENEEAVDDSQLPKDRFSAERLKGVDSTLKIQPAELGDSAVYLCASSSRAGSEQFFGPGTRLTVL.

The V and J genes are TRBV11-2 and TRBJ2-5, with 11 bases identical to TRBD2. Trimming removed 4 bases from V and 4 bases from J; junction bases left unmatched: 8. The length of the CDR3 is 16 residues. The germline V gene encodes CDR1 SGHAT and CDR2 FQNNGV. The CDR3 is CASSYGASGRSETQYF. CDR3 coding DNA: TGTGCCAGCAGCTATGGGGCTAGCGGGAGGTCAGAGACCCAGTACTTC.

This rearrangement joins TRBV10-3 to TRBJ2-1; the match to TRBD1 covers 7 bases. The V gene end was trimmed by 8 bases and the J gene end by 7 bases; junction bases not matched to a gene: 17. The CDR3 covers 16 residues. Germline lookup yields CDR1 ENHRY and CDR2 SYGVKD. The CDR3 sequence: CAIGDRDPGQRNEQFF. The CDR3 region has the DNA TGTGCCATCGGCGACAGGGATCCGGGACAAAGGAATGAGCAGTTCTTC.

The chain has TRBV5-7 and TRBJ1-2, with D possibly matching TRBD1 (6 bases). TRBV5-7 is annotated as an ORF whose role is uncertain. The CDR3 contains 17 residues. V was pared by 0 bases and J by 6 bases, with 21 bases between. Here the CDR3 reads CASSLASGGRVPNGYTF. CDR3 bases: TGTGCCAGCAGCTTGGCTTCGGGGGGGCGCGTCCCAAATGGCTACACCTTC.

The V gene is TRBV11-2, the J gene TRBJ1-4, with 8 bases identical to TRBD1. The CDR3 is 16 residues long. Trimming cost V 5 bases and J 5 bases; bases outside gene matches: 10. The germline gives CDR1 SGHAT, CDR2 FQNNGV. This CDR3 is CASSPRQGFGNEKLFF. In nucleotides, the CDR3 is TGTGCCAGCAGCCCCAGACAGGGGTTCGGAAATGAAAAACTGTTTTTT.

This chain connects TRBV7-2 to TRBJ1-1; D is unresolved. The CDR3 spans 14 residues. Germline CDR1 reads SGHTA; CDR2 reads FQGNSA. The ends were cut back, 2 bases at V and 5 bases at J, with 12 bases in the middle. CDR3 in amino acids: CASSLRFEGTEAFF. Here the CDR3 DNA reads TGTGCCAGCAGCTTAAGATTCGAGGGAACTGAAGCTTTCTTT.

The CDR3 nucleotides read TGTGCCAGCAGTGTCGACGGACAGGGGCAGGGGAACACCATATATTTT. Its protein is CASSVDGQGQGNTIYF. The V and J genes are TRBV7-3 and TRBJ1-3; 9 nucleotides line up with TRBD1. Germline loops: CDR1 SGHTA, CDR2 FQGTGA. J was trimmed by 7 bases and V by 6 bases; bases with no gene match: 13. The CDR3 length is 16 residues.

The chain uses TRBV5-1 and TRBJ1-3, with 10 positions matching TRBD1. The CDR3 contains 15 residues. Germline V gives CDR1 SGHRS, CDR2 YFSETQ. V lost 2 bases to trimming and J lost 7 bases; unmatched junction nucleotides: 6. CDR3 amino acids: CASSLAGTGVNTIYF. The CDR3 DNA sequence: TGCGCCAGCAGCTTAGCCGGGACAGGGGTGAACACCATATATTTT.

J is TRBJ2-1 and V is TRBV28, with D perhaps matching TRBD2 (5 bases). The CDR3 has 11 amino acids. Trimming removed 7 bases at V and 6 bases at J, with 7 bases between. Germline CDR1 and CDR2: MDHEN and SYDVKM. The CDR3 loop reads CASTDFNEQFF. CDR3 nucleotide sequence: TGTGCCAGCACGGACTTCAATGAGCAGTTCTTC.

This chain joins TRBV29-1 and TRBJ2-5; 8 bases are shared with TRBD2. With 7 bases clipped from V and 4 bases from J, the junction kept 2 bases outside the gene matches. This CDR3 is 11 amino acids long. CDR1 and CDR2 from the germline V gene are SQVTM and ANQGSEA. The chain's CDR3 is CSGRGGETQYF. In nucleotides, the CDR3 is TGCAGCGGCCGGGGGGGAGAGACCCAGTACTTC.

V and J are TRBV28 and TRBJ2-7; 13 positions match TRBD2. The CDR3 is 14 residues long. With V trimmed by 6 bases and J by 2 bases, 1 base remained unmatched. Germline loops: CDR1 MDHEN, CDR2 SYDVKM. The CDR3 DNA reads TGTGCCAGCAGGGGACTAGCGGGAACCTACGAGCAGTACTTC. This gives the protein CASRGLAGTYEQYF.

The chain couples TRBV5-5 to TRBJ2-1, with TRBD1 identical over 7 bases. The CDR3 sequence is 15 residues long. V gave up 2 bases and J gave up 0 bases; unmatched junction bases: 2. The germline gives CDR1 SGHKS, CDR2 YYEKEE (reference sequence). The CDR3 reads CASSFDRVSYNEQFF. CDR3 coding DNA: TGTGCCAGCAGCTTCGACAGGGTCTCCTACAATGAGCAGTTCTTC. The variable domain in full, completed from reference TRBV5-5 and TRBJ2-1, reads DAGVTQSPTHLIKTRGQQVTLRCSPISGHKSVSWYQQVLGQGPQFIFQYYEKEERGRGNFPDRFSARQFPNYSSELNVNALLLGDSALYLCASSFDRVSYNEQFFGPGTRLTVL.

The chain combines TRBV6-5 with TRBJ1-2; TRBD1 matches 8 bases. This CDR3 has 16 amino acids. The junction had 8 bases not matched to a gene; V was cut back by 0 bases and J by 5 bases. Germline lookup yields CDR1 MNHEY and CDR2 SVGAGI. As DNA, the CDR3 is TGTGCCAGCAGTTACTCGCGAAACAGGGGGGAGTATGGCTACACCTTC. Its protein is CASSYSRNRGEYGYTF.

CDR3 sequence: CASSLGGTGNTGELFF. The CDR3 DNA reads TGTGCCAGCAGCTTAGGTGGGACAGGGAACACCGGGGAGCTGTTTTTT. The chain is built from TRBV11-3 and TRBJ2-2; 8 bases are a match to TRBD1. Germline values: CDR1 SGHNT, CDR2 YENEEA. J lost 1 base, V lost 1 base, and 2 bases had no gene match. The CDR3 contains 16 residues.